The rows below give T cell receptor beta chains drawn from one sample of a study of T-cell reconstitution after alpha-beta-depleted transplantation in children. Via MiXCR, TCRdb re-called the PCR reads, giving one row per CDR3 protein. The repertoire holds some 520,000 distinct CDR3 sequences, with around a third as singletons. The input for sequencing was PBMCs from the stem cell graft donor, taken from the stem cell graft. The source of these receptors is a human donor who donated a stem cell graft to a child with aplastic anemia. Each CDR3 is given with its conserved first and last residue. The D gene is left open where the match is weak. Clone size is stated in some rows and not others, as once, few, many or a class when expanded.

V gene: TRBV12-3/TRBV12-4
clone size: -
CDR3 length: 15
D gene: -
J gene: TRBJ2-6
CDR3 protein: CASSLGFRGANVLTF
CDR3 DNA: TGTGCCAGCAGTTTAGGGTTCCGAGGGGCCAACGTCCTGACTTTC

V gene: TRBV5-1
clone size: few
CDR3 length: 15
D gene: TRBD1
J gene: TRBJ1-2
CDR3 protein: CASSWGQGPNYGYTF
CDR3 DNA: TGCGCCAGCAGCTGGGGACAGGGCCCTAACTATGGCTACACCTTC

V gene: TRBV6-1
clone size: few
CDR3 length: 14
D gene: -
J gene: TRBJ2-5
CDR3 protein: CASSSEDRRETQYF
CDR3 DNA: TGTGCCAGCAGCTCCGAGGATAGGCGCGAGACCCAGTACTTC

V gene: TRBV20-1
clone size: many
CDR3 length: 15
D gene: TRBD1
J gene: TRBJ1-1
CDR3 protein: CSARVGRGGNTEAFF
CDR3 DNA: TGCAGTGCTAGAGTGGGCAGGGGGGGGAACACTGAAGCTTTCTTT

V gene: TRBV3-1
clone size: few
CDR3 length: 15
D gene: TRBD2
J gene: TRBJ2-1
CDR3 protein: CASSLASGRGYEQFF
CDR3 DNA: TGTGCCAGCAGCCTGGCTAGCGGGAGAGGCTATGAGCAGTTCTTC

V gene: TRBV12-3/TRBV12-4
clone size: -
CDR3 length: 14
D gene: -
J gene: TRBJ1-1
CDR3 protein: CASSLVSRETEAFF
CDR3 DNA: TGTGCCAGCAGTTTAGTGAGTAGGGAGACTGAAGCTTTCTTT

V gene: TRBV7-9
clone size: few
CDR3 length: 15
D gene: -
J gene: TRBJ2-1
CDR3 protein: CASSRGRETYNEQFF
CDR3 DNA: TGTGCCAGCAGTCGGGGTCGGGAGACCTACAATGAGCAGTTCTTC

V gene: TRBV7-9
clone size: -
CDR3 length: 14
D gene: TRBD1
J gene: TRBJ1-1
CDR3 protein: CASTRTGGNTEAFF
CDR3 DNA: TGTGCCAGCACCCGAACAGGGGGGAACACTGAAGCTTTCTTT

V gene: TRBV6-1
clone size: few
CDR3 length: 13
D gene: -
J gene: TRBJ1-1
CDR3 protein: CASSGQSYTEAFF
CDR3 DNA: TGTGCCAGCAGTGGGCAGAGCTACACTGAAGCTTTCTTT

V gene: TRBV18
clone size: few
CDR3 length: 16
D gene: -
J gene: TRBJ1-1
CDR3 protein: CASSPLMGAGDTEAFF
CDR3 DNA: TGTGCCAGCTCACCACTAATGGGCGCCGGTGACACTGAAGCTTTCTTT

V gene: TRBV4-3
clone size: -
CDR3 length: 16
D gene: TRBD2
J gene: TRBJ2-3
CDR3 protein: CASSQGSGRVADTQYF
CDR3 DNA: TGCGCCAGCAGCCAGGGCAGCGGGAGGGTGGCAGATACGCAGTATTTT

V gene: TRBV5-1
clone size: few
CDR3 length: 15
D gene: -
J gene: TRBJ1-5
CDR3 protein: CASSLGAAEGQPQHF
CDR3 DNA: TGCGCCAGCAGCTTGGGGGCAGCGGAGGGTCAGCCCCAGCATTTT

V gene: TRBV7-6
clone size: -
CDR3 length: 12
D gene: TRBD1
J gene: TRBJ1-2
CDR3 protein: CASSPRQGGYTF
CDR3 DNA: TGTGCCAGCAGCCCCCGACAGGGTGGCTACACCTTC

V gene: TRBV4-3
clone size: -
CDR3 length: 13
D gene: -
J gene: TRBJ1-2
CDR3 protein: CASSQAGGNGYTF
CDR3 DNA: TGCGCCAGCAGCCAAGCGGGGGGAAATGGCTACACCTTC

V gene: TRBV30
clone size: few
CDR3 length: 13
D gene: TRBD1
J gene: TRBJ1-1
CDR3 protein: CAWKDRENTEAFF
CDR3 DNA: TGTGCCTGGAAGGACAGGGAGAACACTGAAGCTTTCTTT

V gene: TRBV7-6
clone size: -
CDR3 length: 15
D gene: -
J gene: TRBJ1-5
CDR3 protein: CASSLAADSNQPQHF
CDR3 DNA: TGTGCCAGCAGCTTAGCGGCGGATAGCAATCAGCCCCAGCATTTT

V gene: TRBV29-1
clone size: -
CDR3 length: 15
D gene: TRBD1
J gene: TRBJ1-2
CDR3 protein: CSVEDPNRGRNGYTF
CDR3 DNA: TGCAGCGTTGAAGATCCCAACAGGGGGCGAAATGGCTACACCTTC

V gene: TRBV10-3
clone size: -
CDR3 length: 13
D gene: -
J gene: TRBJ1-1
CDR3 protein: CAISKELNTEAFF
CDR3 DNA: TGTGCCATCTCGAAGGAATTGAACACTGAAGCTTTCTTT

V gene: TRBV18
clone size: few
CDR3 length: 14
D gene: -
J gene: TRBJ1-4
CDR3 protein: CASSPDRTNEKLFF
CDR3 DNA: TGTGCCAGCTCACCCGACCGCACTAATGAAAAACTGTTTTTT

V gene: TRBV13
clone size: -
CDR3 length: 16
D gene: TRBD1
J gene: TRBJ2-4
CDR3 protein: CASSSSQGVAKNIQYF
CDR3 DNA: TGTGCCAGCAGCTCGTCACAGGGGGTTGCCAAAAACATTCAGTACTTC

V gene: TRBV20-1
clone size: -
CDR3 length: 16
D gene: TRBD2
J gene: TRBJ2-4
CDR3 protein: CSARGAGGRAKNIQYF
CDR3 DNA: TGCAGTGCTAGGGGAGCGGGGGGAAGGGCCAAAAACATTCAGTACTTC

V gene: TRBV29-1
clone size: -
CDR3 length: 15
D gene: TRBD2
J gene: TRBJ2-5
CDR3 protein: CSAHKSGSFDGTQYF
CDR3 DNA: TGCAGCGCTCATAAGAGCGGGAGTTTTGACGGGACCCAGTACTTC

V gene: TRBV18
clone size: -
CDR3 length: 14
D gene: -
J gene: TRBJ2-5
CDR3 protein: CASSPRVGEETQYF
CDR3 DNA: TGTGCCAGCTCACCTCGAGTGGGGGAAGAGACCCAGTACTTC

V gene: TRBV11-2
clone size: -
CDR3 length: 18
D gene: TRBD2
J gene: TRBJ2-7
CDR3 protein: CASSSRTSTSGRTYEQYF
CDR3 DNA: TGTGCCAGCAGCTCACGGACTTCGACTAGCGGGAGGACCTACGAGCAGTACTTC

V gene: TRBV7-2
clone size: many
CDR3 length: 13
D gene: TRBD1
J gene: TRBJ2-1
CDR3 protein: CASRGDYRGRRFF
CDR3 DNA: TGTGCCAGCAGGGGAGATTATAGGGGGCGCCGGTTCTTC

V gene: TRBV19
clone size: few
CDR3 length: 13
D gene: -
J gene: TRBJ1-5
CDR3 protein: CASSIPSNQPQHF
CDR3 DNA: TGTGCCAGTAGTATTCCGAGCAATCAGCCCCAGCATTTT

V gene: TRBV10-3
clone size: -
CDR3 length: 14
D gene: -
J gene: TRBJ2-7
CDR3 protein: CAIRRDSRVAEQYF
CDR3 DNA: TGTGCCATCAGGAGGGATTCGAGGGTTGCAGAACAGTACTTC

V gene: TRBV28
clone size: many
CDR3 length: 11
D gene: -
J gene: TRBJ1-5
CDR3 protein: CASSLNQPQHF
CDR3 DNA: TGCGCCAGCAGCTTAAATCAGCCCCAGCATTTT

V gene: TRBV18
clone size: -
CDR3 length: 14
D gene: -
J gene: TRBJ1-6
CDR3 protein: CASSPVSYNSPLHF
CDR3 DNA: TGTGCCAGCTCACCGGTGTCCTATAATTCACCCCTCCACTTT

V gene: TRBV5-5
clone size: -
CDR3 length: 14
D gene: -
J gene: TRBJ2-2
CDR3 protein: CASTKDGNTGELFF
CDR3 DNA: TGTGCCAGCACCAAGGACGGTAACACCGGGGAGCTGTTTTTT

V gene: TRBV20-1
clone size: -
CDR3 length: 15
D gene: TRBD1
J gene: TRBJ1-5
CDR3 protein: CSARQTGGPYQPQHF
CDR3 DNA: TGCAGTGCTAGACAAACAGGGGGGCCGTATCAGCCCCAGCATTTT

V gene: TRBV12-3/TRBV12-4
clone size: few
CDR3 length: 16
D gene: TRBD1
J gene: TRBJ1-5
CDR3 protein: CASSTRTGYGNQPQHF
CDR3 DNA: TGTGCCAGCAGTACACGGACAGGGTATGGCAATCAGCCCCAGCATTTT

V gene: TRBV5-1
clone size: -
CDR3 length: 13
D gene: -
J gene: TRBJ2-1
CDR3 protein: CASSLDPGWEQFF
CDR3 DNA: TGCGCCAGCAGCTTGGACCCTGGATGGGAGCAGTTCTTC

V gene: TRBV25-1
clone size: few
CDR3 length: 11
D gene: -
J gene: TRBJ2-1
CDR3 protein: CASSNDNEQFF
CDR3 DNA: TGTGCCAGCAGTAACGACAATGAGCAGTTCTTC

V gene: TRBV28
clone size: -
CDR3 length: 13
D gene: -
J gene: TRBJ2-7
CDR3 protein: CASSRQGIHEQYF
CDR3 DNA: TGTGCCAGCTCGAGGCAGGGCATCCACGAGCAGTACTTC

V gene: TRBV30
clone size: few
CDR3 length: 15
D gene: TRBD2
J gene: TRBJ2-1
CDR3 protein: CAWSSGTTSLNEQFF
CDR3 DNA: TGTGCCTGGAGTTCCGGGACTACGAGTCTGAATGAGCAGTTCTTC

V gene: TRBV7-3
clone size: -
CDR3 length: 15
D gene: -
J gene: TRBJ1-1
CDR3 protein: CASSRDPSGVTEAFF
CDR3 DNA: TGTGCCAGCAGCCGGGATCCTAGTGGTGTAACTGAAGCTTTCTTT

V gene: TRBV6-2/TRBV6-3
clone size: few
CDR3 length: 14
D gene: -
J gene: TRBJ2-5
CDR3 protein: CASSYSTLQETQYF
CDR3 DNA: TGTGCCAGCAGTTACTCGACACTCCAAGAGACCCAGTACTTC

V gene: TRBV11-2
clone size: few
CDR3 length: 17
D gene: -
J gene: TRBJ2-6
CDR3 protein: CASSLIARPSGANVLTF
CDR3 DNA: TGTGCCAGCAGCTTAATCGCACGGCCCTCTGGGGCCAACGTCCTGACTTTC

V gene: TRBV11-2
clone size: -
CDR3 length: 15
D gene: -
J gene: TRBJ2-4
CDR3 protein: CASSLGLGARNIQYF
CDR3 DNA: TGTGCCAGCAGCTTAGGTCTGGGGGCGAGAAACATTCAGTACTTC

V gene: TRBV4-2
clone size: -
CDR3 length: 19
D gene: TRBD1
J gene: TRBJ1-1
CDR3 protein: CASSRSLPDHRGRITEAFF
CDR3 DNA: TGTGCCAGCAGTCGTTCCCTACCCGATCACAGGGGGCGGATCACTGAAGCTTTCTTT

V gene: TRBV5-1
clone size: -
CDR3 length: 15
D gene: TRBD2
J gene: TRBJ2-1
CDR3 protein: CASTQLAGGYGEQFF
CDR3 DNA: TGCGCCAGCACCCAACTAGCGGGGGGTTACGGTGAGCAGTTCTTC

V gene: TRBV4-3
clone size: -
CDR3 length: 20
D gene: -
J gene: TRBJ1-4
CDR3 protein: CASSQDLVLASKGSGEKLFF
CDR3 DNA: TGCGCCAGCAGCCAAGATCTGGTTTTGGCATCCAAAGGGTCGGGGGAAAAACTGTTTTTT

V gene: TRBV5-5
clone size: few
CDR3 length: 16
D gene: TRBD2
J gene: TRBJ2-1
CDR3 protein: CASSLVRLAGRDEQFF
CDR3 DNA: TGTGCCAGCAGCTTGGTGCGGCTAGCGGGGAGAGATGAGCAGTTCTTC

V gene: TRBV4-2
clone size: once
CDR3 length: 14
D gene: -
J gene: TRBJ2-1
CDR3 protein: CASSQDYAGREQFF
CDR3 DNA: TGTGCCAGCAGCCAAGATTATGCGGGTCGGGAGCAGTTCTTC

V gene: TRBV7-3
clone size: -
CDR3 length: 16
D gene: TRBD2
J gene: TRBJ2-1
CDR3 protein: CASSLKGTSGYNEQFF
CDR3 DNA: TGTGCCAGCAGCTTAAAAGGGACTAGCGGTTACAATGAGCAGTTCTTC

V gene: TRBV7-9
clone size: many
CDR3 length: 12
D gene: -
J gene: TRBJ1-1
CDR3 protein: CASSSGRTEAFF
CDR3 DNA: TGTGCCAGCAGTTCCGGGAGAACTGAAGCTTTCTTT

V gene: TRBV7-2
clone size: -
CDR3 length: 13
D gene: -
J gene: TRBJ2-7
CDR3 protein: CASSLNSLGTRYF
CDR3 DNA: TGTGCCAGCAGCTTAAATTCTCTGGGGACGCGGTACTTC

V gene: TRBV11-1
clone size: -
CDR3 length: 21
D gene: TRBD2
J gene: TRBJ2-1
CDR3 protein: CASSLSRAGTSGRNSYNEQFF
CDR3 DNA: TGTGCCAGCAGCTTAAGTCGGGCCGGGACTAGCGGGAGAAACTCCTACAATGAGCAGTTCTTC

V gene: TRBV5-1
clone size: few
CDR3 length: 12
D gene: -
J gene: TRBJ2-5
CDR3 protein: CASSPTAETQYF
CDR3 DNA: TGCGCCAGCAGCCCCACGGCGGAGACCCAGTACTTC

V gene: TRBV5-5
clone size: few
CDR3 length: 17
D gene: TRBD2
J gene: TRBJ2-3
CDR3 protein: CASSDPIGGVSTDTQYF
CDR3 DNA: TGTGCCAGCAGCGACCCCATCGGGGGGGTAAGCACAGATACGCAGTATTTT

V gene: TRBV7-9
clone size: -
CDR3 length: 15
D gene: TRBD1
J gene: TRBJ1-1
CDR3 protein: CASSFLGGQYTEAFF
CDR3 DNA: TGTGCCAGCAGCTTTCTAGGGGGCCAATACACTGAAGCTTTCTTT